This T cell receptor (beta chain) was recovered during a study of blood T cell repertoires in COVID-19. The overall study: Collection of acute and convalescent COVID-19 samples took place in the United States, Italy and Spain.

The repertoire was sequenced with immunoSEQ multiplex PCR; TCRdb's copy has only in-frame clones and lacks some. This repertoire shows approximately 150,000 clones, around 87% found once; its top ten account for approximately 6.5%. J was trimmed by 2 bases and V by 3 bases; bases with no gene match: 7. From germline, CDR1 is KGHSH and CDR2 LQKENI. There are 16 residues in the CDR3. The TCR originated in a man older than 75 with acute or convalescent COVID-19. Sequencing was carried out using peripheral blood. This chain links TRBV18 with TRBJ1-1; the match to TRBD1 covers 9 bases. CDR3 in amino acids: CASSPGTGRANTEAFF. For the CDR3, the DNA is TGTGCCAGCTCACCCGGGACAGGGAGGGCTAACACTGAAGCTTTCTTT.